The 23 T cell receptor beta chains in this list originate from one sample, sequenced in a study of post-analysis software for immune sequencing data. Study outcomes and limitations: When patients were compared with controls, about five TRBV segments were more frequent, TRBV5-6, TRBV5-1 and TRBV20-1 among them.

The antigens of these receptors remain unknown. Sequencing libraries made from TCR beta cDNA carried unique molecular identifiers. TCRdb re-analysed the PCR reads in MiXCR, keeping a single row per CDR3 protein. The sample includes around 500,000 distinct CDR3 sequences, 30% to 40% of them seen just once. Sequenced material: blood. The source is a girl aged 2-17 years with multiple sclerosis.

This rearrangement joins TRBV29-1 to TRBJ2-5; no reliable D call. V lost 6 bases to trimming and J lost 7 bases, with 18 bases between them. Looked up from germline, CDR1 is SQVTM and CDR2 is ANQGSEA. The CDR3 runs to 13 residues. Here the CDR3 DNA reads TGCAGCGTGATTGTCGGACCGGTGGGGACCCAGTACTTC. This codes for CSVIVGPVGTQYF. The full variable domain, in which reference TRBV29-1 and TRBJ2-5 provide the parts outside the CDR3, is SAVISQKPSRDICQRGTSLTIQCQVDSQVTMMFWYRQQPGQSLTLIATANQGSEATYESGFVIDKFPISRPNLTFSTLTVSNMSPEDSSIYLCSVIVGPVGTQYFGPGTRLLVL.

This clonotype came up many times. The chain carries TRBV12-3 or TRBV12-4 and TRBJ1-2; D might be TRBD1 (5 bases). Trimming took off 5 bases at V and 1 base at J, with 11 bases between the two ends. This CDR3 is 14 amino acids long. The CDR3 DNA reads TGTGCCAGCAGTCCGGGGGGAGGTAACTATGGCTACACCTTC. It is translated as CASSPGGGNYGYTF.

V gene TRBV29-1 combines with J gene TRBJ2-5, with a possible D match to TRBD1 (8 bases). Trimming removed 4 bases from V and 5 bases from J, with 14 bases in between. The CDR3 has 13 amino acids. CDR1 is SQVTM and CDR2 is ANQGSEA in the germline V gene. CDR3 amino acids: CSVVNRGGETQYF. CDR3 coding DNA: TGCAGCGTTGTCAACAGGGGGGGGGAGACCCAGTACTTC. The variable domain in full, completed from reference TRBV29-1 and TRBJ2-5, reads SAVISQKPSRDICQRGTSLTIQCQVDSQVTMMFWYRQQPGQSLTLIATANQGSEATYESGFVIDKFPISRPNLTFSTLTVSNMSPEDSSIYLCSVVNRGGETQYFGPGTRLLVL.

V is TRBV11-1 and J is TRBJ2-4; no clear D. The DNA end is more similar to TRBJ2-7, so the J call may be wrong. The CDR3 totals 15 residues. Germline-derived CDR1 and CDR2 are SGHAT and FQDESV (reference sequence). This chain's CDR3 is CASSPDLGPYYEQYF. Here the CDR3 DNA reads TGTGCCAGCAGCCCCGACCTAGGGCCTTACTACGAGCAGTACTTC.

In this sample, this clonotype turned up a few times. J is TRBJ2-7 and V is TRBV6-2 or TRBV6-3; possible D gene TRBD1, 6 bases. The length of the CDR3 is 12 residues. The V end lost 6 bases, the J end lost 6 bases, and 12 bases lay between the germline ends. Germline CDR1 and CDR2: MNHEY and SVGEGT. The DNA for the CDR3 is TGTGCCAGCAGCCGGACAGCCGGCGAGCAGTACTTC. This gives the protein CASSRTAGEQYF.

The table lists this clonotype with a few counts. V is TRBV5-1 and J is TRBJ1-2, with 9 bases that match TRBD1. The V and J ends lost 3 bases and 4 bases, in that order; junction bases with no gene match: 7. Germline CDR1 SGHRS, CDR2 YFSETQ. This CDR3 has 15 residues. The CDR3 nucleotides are TGCGCCAGCAGCTCCCGGGACAGGGCCCCCTATGGCTACACCTTC. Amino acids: CASSSRDRAPYGYTF.

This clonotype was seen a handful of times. The CDR3 DNA follows: TGTGCCAGCAGTGAAGGGGCTAGCGGGTACAATGAGCAGTTCTTC. Amino acids: CASSEGASGYNEQFF. The gene calls are TRBV2 and TRBJ2-1; 8 bases map to TRBD2. V gave up 1 base and J gave up 4 bases; unmatched junction bases: 3. There are 15 residues in the CDR3. Germline values: CDR1 SNHLY, CDR2 FYNNEI. Based on the CDR3 plus reference TRBV2 and TRBJ2-1, the full variable domain is EPEVTQTPSHQVTQMGQEVILRCVPISNHLYFYWYRQILGQKVEFLVSFYNNEISEKSEIFDDQFSVERPDGSNFTLKIRSTKLEDSAMYFCASSEGASGYNEQFFGPGTRLTVL.

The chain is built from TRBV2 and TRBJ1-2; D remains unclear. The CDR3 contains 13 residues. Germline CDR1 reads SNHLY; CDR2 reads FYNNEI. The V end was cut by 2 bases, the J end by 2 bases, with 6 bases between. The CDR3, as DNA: TGTGCCAGCAGTGAATGGGAGAACTATGGCTACACCTTC. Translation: CASSEWENYGYTF.

Here the CDR3 DNA reads TGCGCCAGCAGCTCCGGAGGGGACAGGGGCAATGAGCAGTACTTC. As protein: CASSSGGDRGNEQYF. The chain links TRBV5-1 to TRBJ2-5; the match to TRBD1 covers 10 bases. Germline V CDR1 and CDR2: SGHRS, YFSETQ. CDR3 length equals 15 residues. V was pared by 3 bases and J by 11 bases, with 13 bases of the junction left unmatched.

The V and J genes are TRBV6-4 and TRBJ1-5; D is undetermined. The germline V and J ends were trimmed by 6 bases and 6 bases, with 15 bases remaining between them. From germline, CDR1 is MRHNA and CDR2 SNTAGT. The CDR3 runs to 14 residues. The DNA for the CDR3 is TGTGCCAGCAGGATGGTGGAGATCGGTCAGCCCCAGCATTTT. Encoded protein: CASRMVEIGQPQHF.

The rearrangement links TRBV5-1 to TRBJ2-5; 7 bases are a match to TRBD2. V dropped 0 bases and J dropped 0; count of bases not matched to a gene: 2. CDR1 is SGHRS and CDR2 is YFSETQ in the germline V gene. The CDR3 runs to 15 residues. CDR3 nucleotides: TGCGCCAGCAGCTTGGATGGGACTAACCAAGAGACCCAGTACTTC. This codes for CASSLDGTNQETQYF.

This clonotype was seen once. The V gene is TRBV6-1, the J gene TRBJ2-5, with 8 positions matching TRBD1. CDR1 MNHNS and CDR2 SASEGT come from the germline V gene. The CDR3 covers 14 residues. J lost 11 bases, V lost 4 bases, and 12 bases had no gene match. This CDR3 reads CASSGGQGEREQYF. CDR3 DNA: TGTGCCAGCAGTGGAGGACAGGGTGAGAGGGAGCAGTACTTC.

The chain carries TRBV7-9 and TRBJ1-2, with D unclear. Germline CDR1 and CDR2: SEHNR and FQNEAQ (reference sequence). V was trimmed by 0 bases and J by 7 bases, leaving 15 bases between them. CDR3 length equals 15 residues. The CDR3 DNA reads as TGTGCCAGCAGCTTAGCGGGCTTGGGCCGAAGTGGCTACACCTTC. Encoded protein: CASSLAGLGRSGYTF.

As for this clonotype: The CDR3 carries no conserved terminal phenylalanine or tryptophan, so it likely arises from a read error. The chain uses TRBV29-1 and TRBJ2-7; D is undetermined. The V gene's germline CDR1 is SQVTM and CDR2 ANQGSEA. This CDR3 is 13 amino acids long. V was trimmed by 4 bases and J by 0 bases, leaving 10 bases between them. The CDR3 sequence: CSVGVSSSYEQYL. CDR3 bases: TGCAGCGTTGGTGTTTCGAGCTCCTACGAGCAGTACTTA.

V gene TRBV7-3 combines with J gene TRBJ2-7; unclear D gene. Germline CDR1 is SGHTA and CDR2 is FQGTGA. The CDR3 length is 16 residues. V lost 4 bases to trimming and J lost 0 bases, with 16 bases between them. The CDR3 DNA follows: TGTGCCAGCAGCTCGTCAGCCACTTGGAGCTCCTACGAGCAGTACTTC. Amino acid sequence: CASSSSATWSSYEQYF.

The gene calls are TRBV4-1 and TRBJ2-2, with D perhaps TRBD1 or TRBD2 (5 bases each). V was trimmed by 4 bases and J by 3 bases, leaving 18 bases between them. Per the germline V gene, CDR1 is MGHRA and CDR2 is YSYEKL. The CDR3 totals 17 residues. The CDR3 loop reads CASSPQSSGGDTGELFF. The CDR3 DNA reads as TGCGCCAGCAGCCCTCAAAGTTCTGGGGGAGACACCGGGGAGCTGTTTTTT.

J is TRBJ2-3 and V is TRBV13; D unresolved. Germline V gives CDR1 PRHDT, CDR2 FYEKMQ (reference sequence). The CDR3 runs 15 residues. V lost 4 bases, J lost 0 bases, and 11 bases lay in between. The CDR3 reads CASSSTLDSTDTQYF. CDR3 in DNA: TGTGCCAGCAGCTCAACTTTGGACAGCACAGATACGCAGTATTTT. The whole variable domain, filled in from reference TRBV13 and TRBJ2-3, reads AAGVIQSPRHLIKEKRETATLKCYPIPRHDTVYWYQQGPGQDPQFLISFYEKMQSDKGSIPDRFSAQQFSDYHSELNMSSLELGDSALYFCASSSTLDSTDTQYFGPGTRLTVL.

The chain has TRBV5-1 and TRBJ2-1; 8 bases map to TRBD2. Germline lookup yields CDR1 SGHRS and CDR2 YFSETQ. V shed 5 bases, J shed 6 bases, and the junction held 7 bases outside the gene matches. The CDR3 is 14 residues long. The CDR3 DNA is TGCGCCAGCAGAAAACCCGGGACTAGCAATGAGCAGTTCTTC. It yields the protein CASRKPGTSNEQFF.

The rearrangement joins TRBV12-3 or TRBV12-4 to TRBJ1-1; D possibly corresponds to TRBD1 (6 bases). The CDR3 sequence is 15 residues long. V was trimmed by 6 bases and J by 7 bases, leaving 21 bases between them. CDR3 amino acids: CASRTPGGGPLEAFF. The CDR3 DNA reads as TGTGCCAGCAGAACCCCGGGAGGGGGGCCCCTTGAAGCTTTCTTT.

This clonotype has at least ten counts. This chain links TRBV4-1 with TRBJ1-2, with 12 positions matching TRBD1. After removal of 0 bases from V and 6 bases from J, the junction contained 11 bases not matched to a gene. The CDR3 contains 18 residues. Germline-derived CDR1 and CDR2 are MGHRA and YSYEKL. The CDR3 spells CASSQDKGTGGAVDGYTF. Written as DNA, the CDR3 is TGCGCCAGCAGCCAAGATAAGGGGACAGGGGGCGCAGTGGATGGCTACACCTTC.

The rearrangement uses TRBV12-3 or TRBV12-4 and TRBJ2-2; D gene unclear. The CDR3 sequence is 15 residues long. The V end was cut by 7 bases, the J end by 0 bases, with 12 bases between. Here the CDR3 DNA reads TGTGCCAGCAACCCTGGGCAGCCGAACACCGGGGAGCTGTTTTTT. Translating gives CASNPGQPNTGELFF.

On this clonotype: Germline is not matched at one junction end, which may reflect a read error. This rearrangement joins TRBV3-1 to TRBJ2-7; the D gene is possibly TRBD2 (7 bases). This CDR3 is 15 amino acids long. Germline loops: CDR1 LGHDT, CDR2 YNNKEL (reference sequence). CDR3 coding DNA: TGTGCCAGCAGCCAAGATTGGGGGGGGGCGTACGGGCAGTACTTC. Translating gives CASSQDWGGAYGQYF.

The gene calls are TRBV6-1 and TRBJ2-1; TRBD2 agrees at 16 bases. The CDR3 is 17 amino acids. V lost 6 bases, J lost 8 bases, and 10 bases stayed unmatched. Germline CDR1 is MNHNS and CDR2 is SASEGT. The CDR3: CASSKGLAGGPSDEQFF. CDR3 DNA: TGTGCCAGCAGCAAGGGACTAGCGGGGGGGCCCTCGGATGAGCAGTTCTTC.